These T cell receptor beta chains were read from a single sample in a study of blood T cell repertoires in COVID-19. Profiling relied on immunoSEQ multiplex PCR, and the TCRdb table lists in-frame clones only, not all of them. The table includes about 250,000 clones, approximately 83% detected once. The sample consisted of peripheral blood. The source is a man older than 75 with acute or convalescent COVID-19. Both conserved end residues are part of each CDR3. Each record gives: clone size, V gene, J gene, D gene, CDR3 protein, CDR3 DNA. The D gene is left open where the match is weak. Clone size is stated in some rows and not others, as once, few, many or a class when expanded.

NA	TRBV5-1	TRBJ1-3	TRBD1	CASSLAGHRGGNTIYF	TGCGCCAGCAGCTTGGCGGGTCACAGGGGTGGAAACACCATATATTTT
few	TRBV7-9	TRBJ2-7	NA	CASSPRDDPQQYF	TGTGCCAGCAGCCCGCGGGATGATCCTCAGCAGTACTTC
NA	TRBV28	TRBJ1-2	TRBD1	CASRTGNGYTF	TGTGCCAGCCGGACAGGGAATGGCTACACCTTC
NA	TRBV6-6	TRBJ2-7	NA	CASSYSGQAKQYF	TGTGCCAGCAGTTACTCGGGTCAGGCAAAGCAGTACTTC
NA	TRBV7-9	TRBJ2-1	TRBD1	CASTLTGQGISEQFF	TGTGCCAGCACTTTGACGGGACAGGGGATAAGTGAGCAGTTCTTC
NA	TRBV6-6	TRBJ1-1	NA	CASTDPGFRRNTEAFF	TGTGCCAGCACCGACCCGGGATTTCGTAGGAACACTGAAGCTTTCTTT
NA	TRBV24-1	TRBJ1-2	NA	CATSESDREYGRGYTF	TGTGCCACCAGTGAGTCCGACAGAGAGTATGGCAGGGGCTACACCTTC
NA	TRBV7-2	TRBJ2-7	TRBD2	CASSLNPTGLMAYEQYF	TGTGCCAGCAGCCTAAACCCGACGGGACTAATGGCCTACGAGCAGTACTTC
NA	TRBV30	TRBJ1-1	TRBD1	CAWGKTGQVGTEAFF	TGTGCCTGGGGGAAAACCGGACAGGTCGGCACTGAAGCTTTCTTT
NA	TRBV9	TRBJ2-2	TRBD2	CASSSHRWGGDTGELFF	TGTGCCAGCAGTTCCCATCGGTGGGGGGGAGACACCGGGGAGCTGTTTTTT
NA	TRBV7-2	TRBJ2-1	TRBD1	CASSSQQGAINEQFF	TGTGCCAGCAGCTCGCAACAGGGGGCGATTAATGAGCAGTTCTTC
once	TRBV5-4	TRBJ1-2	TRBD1	CASSLANRGRRGYTF	TGTGCCAGCAGCTTGGCCAACAGGGGGCGACGTGGCTACACCTTC
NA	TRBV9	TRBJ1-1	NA	CASSVGPGARNTEAFF	TGTGCCAGCAGCGTAGGGCCAGGGGCCAGGAACACTGAAGCTTTCTTT
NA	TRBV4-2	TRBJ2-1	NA	CASSQDLGAGTYNEQFF	TGTGCCAGCAGCCAAGATCTAGGGGCAGGAACCTACAATGAGCAGTTCTTC
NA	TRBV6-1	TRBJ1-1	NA	CASSDGRGGNTEAFF	TGTGCCAGCAGTGACGGGCGAGGGGGAAACACTGAAGCTTTCTTT
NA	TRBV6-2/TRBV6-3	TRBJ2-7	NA	CASSYSGFVAYEQYF	TGTGCCAGCAGTTACTCTGGCTTTGTGGCATACGAGCAGTACTTC
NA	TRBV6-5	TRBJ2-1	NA	CASTLGPGRGEQFF	TGTGCCAGCACCTTGGGGCCTGGAAGGGGTGAGCAGTTCTTC
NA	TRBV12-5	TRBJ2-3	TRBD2	CASGLTSGGGTQYF	TGTGCTAGTGGTTTGACTAGCGGGGGGGGTACGCAGTATTTT
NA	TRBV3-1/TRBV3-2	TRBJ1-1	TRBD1	CASSPADRANTEAFF	TGTGCCAGCAGCCCCGCGGACAGGGCGAACACTGAAGCTTTCTTT
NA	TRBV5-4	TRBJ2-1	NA	CASSFRTNSYNEQFF	TGTGCCAGCAGCTTCCGGACAAATTCCTACAATGAGCAGTTCTTC
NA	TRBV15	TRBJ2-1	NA	CATSNPEEGGSYNEQFF	TGTGCCACCAGCAACCCGGAGGAGGGTGGCTCCTACAATGAGCAGTTCTTC
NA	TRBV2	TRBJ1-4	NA	CASIDSGNEKLFF	TGTGCCAGCATTGACAGCGGTAATGAAAAACTGTTTTTT
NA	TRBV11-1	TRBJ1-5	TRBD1	CASSPRQGPRNQPQHF	TGTGCCAGCAGCCCCCGACAGGGCCCGAGAAATCAGCCCCAGCATTTT
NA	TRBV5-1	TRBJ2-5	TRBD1	CASSVGQGGETQYF	TGCGCCAGCAGCGTGGGACAGGGAGGAGAGACCCAGTACTTC
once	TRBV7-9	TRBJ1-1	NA	CASSSSPGGEATEAFF	TGTGCCAGCAGCTCCTCCCCGGGGGGCGAAGCGACTGAAGCTTTCTTT
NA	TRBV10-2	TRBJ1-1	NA	CASIDRSFTEAFF	TGCGCCAGCATTGACCGGTCTTTCACTGAAGCTTTCTTT
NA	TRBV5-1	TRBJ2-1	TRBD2	CASSLIPGLAYNEQFF	TGCGCCAGCAGCCTCATCCCGGGACTAGCCTACAATGAGCAGTTCTTC
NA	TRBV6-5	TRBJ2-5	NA	CASRPSGLETQYF	TGTGCCAGCAGGCCCAGCGGGTTGGAGACCCAGTACTTC
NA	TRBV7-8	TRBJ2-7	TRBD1	CASSSLPWDRGSYEQYF	TGTGCCAGCAGCTCACTCCCTTGGGACAGGGGTTCCTACGAGCAGTACTTC
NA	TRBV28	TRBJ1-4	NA	CASSLQGGGEKLFF	TGTGCCAGCAGTTTACAGGGAGGCGGGGAAAAACTGTTTTTT
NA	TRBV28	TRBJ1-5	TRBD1	CASSSGQSTQPQHF	TGTGCCAGCAGTTCGGGACAGAGTACTCAGCCCCAGCATTTT
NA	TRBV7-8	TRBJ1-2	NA	CASSLVRAAPAKGYTF	TGTGCCAGCAGCTTAGTGAGGGCAGCTCCAGCCAAAGGCTACACCTTC
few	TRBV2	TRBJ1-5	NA	CASSDREGEYQPQHF	TGTGCCAGCAGTGACAGGGAGGGGGAGTATCAGCCCCAGCATTTT
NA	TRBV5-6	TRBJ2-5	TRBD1	CASSFWTGTGRETQYF	TGTGCCAGCAGCTTCTGGACCGGGACAGGGAGGGAGACCCAGTACTTC
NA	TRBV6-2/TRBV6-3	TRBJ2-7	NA	CASSYPTWAGFSYEQYF	TGTGCCAGCAGTTACCCGACCTGGGCGGGATTCTCCTACGAGCAGTACTTC
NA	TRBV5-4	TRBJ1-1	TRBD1	CASSPRQGLNTEAFF	TGTGCCAGCAGCCCTCGACAGGGGTTGAACACTGAAGCTTTCTTT
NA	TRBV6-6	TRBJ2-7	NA	CASSLTPNEQYF	TGTGCCAGCAGTTTAACCCCTAACGAGCAGTACTTC
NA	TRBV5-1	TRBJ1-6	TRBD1	CASSLRQGDSPLHF	TGCGCCAGCAGCTTGCGACAGGGGGATTCACCCCTCCACTTT
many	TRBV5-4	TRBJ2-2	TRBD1	CASSLGQGALNTGELFF	TGTGCCAGCAGCTTGGGACAGGGGGCGTTGAACACCGGGGAGCTGTTTTTT
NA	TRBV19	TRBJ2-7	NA	CASSRLGEGSYEQYF	TGTGCCAGTAGTCGATTAGGGGAAGGCTCCTACGAGCAGTACTTC
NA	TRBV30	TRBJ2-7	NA	CAWSPLRNFLYF	TGTGCCTGGAGTCCACTACGTAATTTCTTGTACTTC
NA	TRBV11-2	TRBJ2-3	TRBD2	CASSLDLAGGQNTQYF	TGTGCCAGCAGCTTAGATCTAGCGGGGGGGCAGAATACGCAGTATTTT